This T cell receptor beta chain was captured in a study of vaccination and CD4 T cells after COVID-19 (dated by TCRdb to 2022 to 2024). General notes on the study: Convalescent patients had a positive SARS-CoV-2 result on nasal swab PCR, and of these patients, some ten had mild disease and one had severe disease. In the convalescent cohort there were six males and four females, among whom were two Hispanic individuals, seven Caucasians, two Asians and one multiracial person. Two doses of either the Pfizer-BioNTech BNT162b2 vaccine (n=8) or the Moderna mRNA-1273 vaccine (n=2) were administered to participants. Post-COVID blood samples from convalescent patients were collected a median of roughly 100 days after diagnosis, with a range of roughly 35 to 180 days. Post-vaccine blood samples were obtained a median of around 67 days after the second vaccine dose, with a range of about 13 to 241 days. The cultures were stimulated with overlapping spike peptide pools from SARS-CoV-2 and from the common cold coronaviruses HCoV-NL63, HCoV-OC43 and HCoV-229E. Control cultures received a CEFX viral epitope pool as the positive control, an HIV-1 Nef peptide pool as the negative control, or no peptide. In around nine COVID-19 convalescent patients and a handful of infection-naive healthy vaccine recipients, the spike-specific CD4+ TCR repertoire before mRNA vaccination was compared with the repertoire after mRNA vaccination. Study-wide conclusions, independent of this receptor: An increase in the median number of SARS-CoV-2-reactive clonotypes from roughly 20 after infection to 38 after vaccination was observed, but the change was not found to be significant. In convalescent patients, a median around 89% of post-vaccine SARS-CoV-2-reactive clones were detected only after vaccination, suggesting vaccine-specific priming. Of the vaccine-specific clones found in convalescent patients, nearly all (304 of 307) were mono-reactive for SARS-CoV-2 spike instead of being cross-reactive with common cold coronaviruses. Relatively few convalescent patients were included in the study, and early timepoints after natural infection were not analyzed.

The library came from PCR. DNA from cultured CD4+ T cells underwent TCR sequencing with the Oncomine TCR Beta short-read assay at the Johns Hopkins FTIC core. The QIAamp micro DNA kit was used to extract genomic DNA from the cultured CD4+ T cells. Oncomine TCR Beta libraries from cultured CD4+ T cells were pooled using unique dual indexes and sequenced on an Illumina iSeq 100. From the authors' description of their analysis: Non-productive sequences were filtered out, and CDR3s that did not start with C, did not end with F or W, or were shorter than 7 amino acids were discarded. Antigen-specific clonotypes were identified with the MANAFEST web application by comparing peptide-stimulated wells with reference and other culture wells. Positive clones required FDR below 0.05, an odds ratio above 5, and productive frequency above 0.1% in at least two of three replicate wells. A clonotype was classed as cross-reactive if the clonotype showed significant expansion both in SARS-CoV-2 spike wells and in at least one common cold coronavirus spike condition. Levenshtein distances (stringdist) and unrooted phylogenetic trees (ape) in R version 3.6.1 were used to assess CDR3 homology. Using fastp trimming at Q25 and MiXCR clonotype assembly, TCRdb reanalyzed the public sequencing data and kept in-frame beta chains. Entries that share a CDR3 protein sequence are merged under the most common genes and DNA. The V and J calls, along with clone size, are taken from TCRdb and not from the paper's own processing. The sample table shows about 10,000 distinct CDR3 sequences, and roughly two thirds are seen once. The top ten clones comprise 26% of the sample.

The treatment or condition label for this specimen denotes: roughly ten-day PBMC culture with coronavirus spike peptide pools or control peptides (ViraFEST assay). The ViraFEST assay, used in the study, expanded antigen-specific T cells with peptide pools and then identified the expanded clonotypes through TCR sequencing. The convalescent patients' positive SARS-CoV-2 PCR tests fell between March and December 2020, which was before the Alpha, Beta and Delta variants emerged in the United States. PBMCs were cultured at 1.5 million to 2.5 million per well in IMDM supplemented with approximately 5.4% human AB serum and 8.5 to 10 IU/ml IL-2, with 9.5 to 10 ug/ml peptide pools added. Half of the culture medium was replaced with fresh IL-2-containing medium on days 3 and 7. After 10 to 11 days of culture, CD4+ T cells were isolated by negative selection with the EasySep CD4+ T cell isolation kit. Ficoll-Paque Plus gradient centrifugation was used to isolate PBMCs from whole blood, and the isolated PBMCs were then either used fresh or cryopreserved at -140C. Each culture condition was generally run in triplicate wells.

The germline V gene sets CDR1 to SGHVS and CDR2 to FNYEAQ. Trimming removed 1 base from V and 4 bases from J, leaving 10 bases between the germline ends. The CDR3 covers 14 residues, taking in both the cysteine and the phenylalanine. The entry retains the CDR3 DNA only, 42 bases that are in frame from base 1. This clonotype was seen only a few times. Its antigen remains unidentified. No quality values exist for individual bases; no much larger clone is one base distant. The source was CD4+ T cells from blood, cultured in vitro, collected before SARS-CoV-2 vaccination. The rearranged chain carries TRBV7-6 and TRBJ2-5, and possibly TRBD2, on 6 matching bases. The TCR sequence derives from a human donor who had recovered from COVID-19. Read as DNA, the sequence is TGTGCCAGCAGCTTAGTCGGGAGCGGAGAGACCCAGTACTTC. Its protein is CASSLVGSGETQYF.